What follows are 5 T cell receptor beta chains derived from one specimen sequenced in a study of tumor and adjacent non-tumor tissue in lung cancer listed by TCRdb under 2018. Library preparation employed multiplex PCR. Instrument used: Illumina HiSeq 2500. TCRbeta libraries were built by three rounds of nested PCR using primers (Table S4), following protocols modified from ARM-PCR. Using fastp trimming at Q25 and MiXCR clonotype assembly, TCRdb reanalyzed the public sequencing data and kept in-frame beta chains. When rows share a CDR3 protein, they turn into one entry using the most common DNA and genes. In this sample the table shows 98,000 or so distinct CDR3 sequences, 75% to 85% of which occur a single time. Less than 40% of the sample belongs to the ten largest clones. RNA was isolated from bulk unsorted tissue, and RNA quality was assessed with a NanoDrop ND-1000 and an Agilent 2100. For the normal lung samples, distant non-tumor tissue was collected more than 3 cm away from the tumor edge.

The sequencing input was distant non-tumor lung tissue. The receptors stem from a man aged 60 to 75 with small cell lung cancer.

This clonotype came up once. The junction differs from germline at one of its ends, possibly a read error. The chain recombines TRBV5-6 with TRBJ2-1; D might be TRBD1 or TRBD2, each matching 6 bases. The CDR3 has 15 residues. The germline V gene has CDR1 SGHDT and CDR2 YYEEEE. Here the CDR3 DNA reads TGTGCCAGCAGCTTGGCCTGGGGGGCCTACAATGAACAGTTCTTC. Protein product: CASSLAWGAYNEQFF.

About this clonotype: One end of the junction is discordant with germline, which a read error may explain. The CDR3: CASLTRQGGNEQFF. CDR3 DNA sequence: TGTGCCAGCCTAACGCGGCAGGGGGGCAATGAACAGTTCTTC. The chain recombines TRBV11-2 with TRBJ2-1, with a tentative D call TRBD1 (7 bases). Germline values: CDR1 SGHAT, CDR2 FQNNGV. This CDR3 is built from 14 residues.

This chain links TRBV20-1 with TRBJ2-1; D possibly corresponds to TRBD2 (5 bases). This CDR3 contains 14 residues. Germline V gene sequence: CDR1 DFQATT, CDR2 SNEGSKA (reference sequence). The CDR3 coding sequence is TGCAGAACTAGAGGGATCAGCGATTCCAATGAGCAGTTCTTC. This translates into CRTRGISDSNEQFF.

This clonotype has just one count. Germline and junction disagree at one end, which may indicate a read error. The CDR3 bases are TGCAGCATTGACGAGGGGAACACCGGGGAGCCGTTTTTT. It specifies CSIDEGNTGEPFF. This chain joins TRBV29-1 and TRBJ2-2; either TRBD1 or TRBD2 may supply D (5 bases each). Germline V gene data show CDR1 as SQVTM and CDR2 as ANQGSEA. The CDR3 loop spans 13 amino acids.

As to this clonotype: At one end, the junction sequence differs from germline, possibly due to a read error. The chain recombines TRBV10-3 with TRBJ1-5, with 7 bases that match TRBD1. There are 12 residues in the CDR3. In germline, CDR1 is ENHRY, CDR2 SYGVKD. In nucleotides, the CDR3 is TGTGCCATCGGGGACAGCAATCAACCCCAGCGTTTT. This translates into CAIGDSNQPQRF.